These T cell receptor beta chains were read from a single sample in a study of blood T cell repertoires in COVID-19. Assay: immunoSEQ multiplex PCR; the TCRdb copy retains only in-frame clones and omits some. The data show about 100,000 clones, 65% to 90% seen once. What was sequenced was PBMCs or T cells enriched from blood (not recorded which). Receptors were obtained from a woman aged 50 to 60 who had recovered from COVID-19. The CDR3 runs from the conserved cysteine through the conserved F or W. Each record gives: clone size, V gene, J gene, CDR3 protein. Rows may omit the clone size; those that give it use once, few, many or a size class.

NA	TRBV4-1	TRBJ2-5	CASSQEGTSQKETQYF
NA	TRBV6-1	TRBJ1-2	CASSDGGRGSYGYTF
NA	TRBV5-1	TRBJ1-4	CASTTGAATNEKLFF
NA	TRBV27	TRBJ2-7	CASSELGQGGHEQYF
NA	TRBV5-1	TRBJ2-3	CASSLTRLDTQYF
NA	TRBV28	TRBJ1-3	CASSPGVSSGNTIYF
NA	TRBV6-4	TRBJ2-2	CASSDSLREDTGELFF
NA	TRBV4-1	TRBJ2-5	CASSQGRGRETQYF
NA	TRBV6-6	TRBJ1-6	CASSRPRDREVFNSPLHF
once	TRBV29-1	TRBJ1-4	CSVEGTAGGGEKLFF
few	TRBV5-1	TRBJ1-1	CASSLISTGNTEAFF
NA	TRBV4-1	TRBJ2-5	CASSLGTETTETQYF
NA	TRBV6-6	TRBJ1-1	CASSYNPGREAFF
NA	TRBV5-4	TRBJ2-1	CASSRSGRGYNEQFF
NA	TRBV15	TRBJ2-5	CATSRAKQETQYF
NA	TRBV5-1	TRBJ2-1	CASSLRTSGMYNEQFF
NA	TRBV27	TRBJ1-5	CASTPGQGEEPQHF
once	TRBV28	TRBJ1-2	CASRSQVVYGYTF
NA	TRBV18	TRBJ2-5	CASSPGLAETQYF
NA	TRBV18	TRBJ2-1	CASSSTDRGGHNEQFF
NA	TRBV29-1	TRBJ1-3	CSVEGLGVGVEGNTIYF
NA	TRBV6-5	TRBJ1-6	CASSPGQGAFSPLHF
NA	TRBV12-2	TRBJ2-2	CASRLVCRIGGYNTGELFF
once	TRBV7-3	TRBJ2-6	CASSGPQPDSGANVLTF
NA	TRBV4-1	TRBJ1-5	CASSQTGDSPNQPQHF
NA	TRBV30	TRBJ2-1	CAWSGMVNEQFF
NA	TRBV27	TRBJ2-7	CASSGTGSYEQYF
NA	TRBV18	TRBJ2-7	CASSPQAGQGFPYEQYF
NA	TRBV4-1	TRBJ2-7	CASSQQGSLYEQYF
NA	TRBV12-3/TRBV12-4	TRBJ2-5	CASTTTPEGTQYF
NA	TRBV4-2	TRBJ2-5	CASSQAMTSWETQYF
NA	TRBV19	TRBJ1-2	CASSIPGTGGSYGYTF
once	TRBV5-4	TRBJ1-1	CASSPGGQGGIEAFF
NA	TRBV5-1	TRBJ1-3	CASSLGSGGNTIYF
NA	TRBV3-1/TRBV3-2	TRBJ2-1	CASSHEGQGGYNEQFF
NA	TRBV2	TRBJ2-7	CASRTGQGVDEQYF
NA	TRBV11-1	TRBJ2-1	CASSLDRVDGGNEQFF
NA	TRBV5-1	TRBJ1-6	CASSNNLGNNNSPLHF
NA	TRBV28	TRBJ2-3	CASSAGGYTQYF
medium-sized	TRBV11-2	TRBJ2-2	CASSPAGGNMANTGELFF
NA	TRBV15	TRBJ2-5	CATSRERGGWETQYF
NA	TRBV5-4	TRBJ2-2	CASSLALGNTGELFF
once	TRBV29-1	TRBJ2-1	CSVVVSYNEQFF
NA	TRBV27	TRBJ1-1	CASSPRGGLSEAFF
once	TRBV3-1/TRBV3-2	TRBJ2-1	CASSQVMDSSYNEQFF
NA	TRBV5-1	TRBJ1-4	CASSLESSPNEKLFF
NA	TRBV2	TRBJ1-1	CASSVTAYTEAFF
NA	TRBV13	TRBJ2-3	CASSLGAGGGDTQYF
NA	TRBV7-9	TRBJ2-5	CASSLFGLAGPVQETQYF
NA	TRBV3-1/TRBV3-2	TRBJ1-5	CASSQGLQQPQHF
NA	TRBV5-6	TRBJ1-1	CASSLRLRKMNTEAFF
NA	TRBV5-1	TRBJ1-2	CASSLATGQPHGYTF
NA	TRBV18	TRBJ2-2	CASSRGITTGELFF
NA	TRBV27	TRBJ2-7	CASSYAGTGSSEQYF
NA	TRBV28	TRBJ1-1	CASSLGQGVTEAFF
NA	TRBV18	TRBJ2-1	CASSPVRGNEQFF
NA	TRBV2	TRBJ1-1	CASSESGGRTAEAFF